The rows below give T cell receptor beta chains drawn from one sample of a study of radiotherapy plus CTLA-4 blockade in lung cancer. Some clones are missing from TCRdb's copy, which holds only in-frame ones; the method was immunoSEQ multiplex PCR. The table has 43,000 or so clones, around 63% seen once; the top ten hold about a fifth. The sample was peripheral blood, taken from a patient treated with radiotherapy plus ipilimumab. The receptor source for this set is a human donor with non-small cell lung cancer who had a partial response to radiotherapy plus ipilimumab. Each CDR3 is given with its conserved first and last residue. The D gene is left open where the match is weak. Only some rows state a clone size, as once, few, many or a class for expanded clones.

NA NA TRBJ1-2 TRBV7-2 CASSLATAGGYTF TGTGCCAGCAGCTTAGCCACAGCGGGGGGCTACACCTTC
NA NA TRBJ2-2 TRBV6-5 CASSYRAIAGGELFF TGTGCCAGCAGTTACCGAGCTATCGCCGGCGGGGAGCTGTTTTTT
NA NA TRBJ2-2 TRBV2 CASSPRVGPGELFF TGTGCCAGCAGCCCGAGGGTCGGACCCGGGGAGCTGTTTTTT
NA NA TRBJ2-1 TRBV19 CASQDSLNEQFF TGTGCCAGTCAGGACAGCCTCAATGAGCAGTTCTTC
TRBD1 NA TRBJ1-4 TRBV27 CASSLGTGNNEKLFF TGTGCCAGCAGTTTGGGGACAGGGAATAATGAAAAACTGTTTTTT
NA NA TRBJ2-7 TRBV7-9 CASSSRGQVYEQYF TGTGCCAGCAGCTCACGCGGACAAGTCTACGAGCAGTACTTC
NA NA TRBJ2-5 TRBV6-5 CASSSRGGGQETQYF TGTGCCAGCAGTTCCCGAGGGGGGGGGCAAGAGACCCAGTACTTC
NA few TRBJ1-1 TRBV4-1 CASSQARASRNTEAFF TGCGCCAGCAGCCAAGCCAGGGCCAGCCGAAACACTGAAGCTTTCTTT
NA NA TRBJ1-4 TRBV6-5 CASSQGSEKLFF TGTGCCAGCAGCCAGGGGAGTGAAAAACTGTTTTTT
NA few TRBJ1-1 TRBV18 CASSPPSQGAFF TGTGCCAGCTCACCACCGAGTCAGGGAGCTTTCTTT
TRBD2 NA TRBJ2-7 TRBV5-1 CASSLAFGSGDEQYF TGCGCCAGCAGCTTGGCCTTCGGGAGCGGGGACGAGCAGTACTTC
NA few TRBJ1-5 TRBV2 CASSGGSDHPQHF TGTGCCAGCAGTGGTGGGAGTGATCACCCCCAGCATTTT
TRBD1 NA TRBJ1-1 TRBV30 CAWSARQGYTEAFF TGTGCCTGGAGCGCCAGACAGGGGTACACTGAAGCTTTCTTT
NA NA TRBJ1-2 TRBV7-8 CASSLGASRYGYTF TGTGCCAGCAGCTTAGGGGCCAGCCGATATGGCTACACCTTC
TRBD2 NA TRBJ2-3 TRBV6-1 CASSEAPGLAGGTTDTQYF TGTGCCAGCAGTGAAGCTCCGGGACTAGCGGGAGGTACCACAGATACGCAGTATTTT
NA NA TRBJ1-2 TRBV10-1 CASSENGDGYTF TGCGCCAGCAGTGAAAACGGGGATGGCTACACCTTC
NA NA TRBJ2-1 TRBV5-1 CASSKTDYSYNEQFF TGCGCCAGCAGCAAAACAGATTATTCCTACAATGAGCAGTTCTTC
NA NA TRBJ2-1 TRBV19 CASSYLYNEQFF TGTGCCAGTAGTTACCTATACAATGAGCAGTTCTTC
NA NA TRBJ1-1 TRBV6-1 CASSAPEMNTEAFF TGTGCCAGCAGTGCCCCCGAGATGAACACTGAAGCTTTCTTT
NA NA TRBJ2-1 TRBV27 CASSSPPYNEQFF TGTGCCAGCAGTTCCCCCCCTTACAATGAGCAGTTCTTC
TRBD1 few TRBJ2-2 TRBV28 CASSLTGAGELFF TGTGCCAGCAGTCTGACAGGGGCCGGGGAGCTGTTTTTT
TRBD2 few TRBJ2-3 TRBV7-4 CASSRLAGGEDTQYF TGTGCCAGCAGCCGACTAGCGGGAGGGGAAGATACGCAGTATTTT
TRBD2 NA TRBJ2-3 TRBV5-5 CASSSSGTTDTQYF TGTGCCAGCAGCTCCAGCGGGACCACAGATACGCAGTATTTT
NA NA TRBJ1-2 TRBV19 CAPRQSNYGYTF TGTGCCCCCCGACAGTCTAACTATGGCTACACCTTC
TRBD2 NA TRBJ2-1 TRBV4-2 CASSQDGLAGEDEQFF TGTGCCAGCAGCCAAGACGGACTAGCGGGAGAGGATGAGCAGTTCTTC
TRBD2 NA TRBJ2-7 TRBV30 CAWSLAETYEQYF TGTGCCTGGAGTCTAGCGGAGACCTACGAGCAGTACTTC
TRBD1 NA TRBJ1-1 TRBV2 CASGGQGRATEAFF TGTGCCAGCGGGGGACAGGGGAGGGCCACTGAAGCTTTCTTT
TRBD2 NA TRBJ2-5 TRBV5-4 CASSLGLAGQETQYF TGTGCCAGCAGCTTGGGTCTAGCGGGGCAAGAGACCCAGTACTTC
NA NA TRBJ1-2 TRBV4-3 CASSQAGGLYGYTF TGCGCCAGCAGCCAAGCGGGGGGCTTGTATGGCTACACCTTC
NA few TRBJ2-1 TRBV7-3 CASSLSTSRGGYNEQFF TGTGCCAGCAGCCTGTCGACTAGCAGAGGGGGCTACAATGAGCAGTTCTTC
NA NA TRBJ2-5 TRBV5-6 CASSLGQQETQYF TGTGCCAGCAGCTTGGGACAGCAAGAGACCCAGTACTTC
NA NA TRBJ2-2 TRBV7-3 CASSLTRDSFHTGELFF TGCGCCAGCAGCTTAACGAGGGACTCCTTTCACACCGGGGAGCTGTTTTTT
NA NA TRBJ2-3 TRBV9 CASSVEGGRAPADTQYF TGTGCCAGCAGCGTAGAGGGAGGAAGGGCCCCGGCGGATACGCAGTATTTT
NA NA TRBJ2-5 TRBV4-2 CASSLALLETQYF TGTGCCAGCAGCCTCGCTTTACTAGAGACCCAGTACTTC
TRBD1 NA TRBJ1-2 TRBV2 CATGTEQRYGYTF TGTGCCACTGGGACAGAGCAGAGGTATGGCTACACCTTC
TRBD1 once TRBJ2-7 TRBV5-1 CASSPGTGVSYEQYF TGCGCCAGCAGCCCCGGGACAGGGGTCTCCTACGAGCAGTACTTC
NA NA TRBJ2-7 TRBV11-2 CASSLDATVLYEQYF TGTGCCAGCAGCTTAGACGCGACAGTACTTTACGAGCAGTACTTC
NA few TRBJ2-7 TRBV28 CASTPPSGTRSYEQYF TGTGCCAGCACCCCGCCCAGCGGAACCAGGTCCTACGAGCAGTACTTC
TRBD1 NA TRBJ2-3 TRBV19 CASRRTGGTDTQYF TGTGCCAGTAGAAGGACAGGAGGCACAGATACGCAGTATTTT
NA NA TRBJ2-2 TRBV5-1 CASSLSKLSRFNTGELFF TGCGCCAGCAGCTTGTCGAAGCTGTCAAGATTTAACACCGGGGAGCTGTTTTTT
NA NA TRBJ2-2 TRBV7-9 CASSQTGELFF TGTGCCAGCAGCCAAACCGGGGAGCTGTTTTTT
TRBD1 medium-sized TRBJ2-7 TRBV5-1 CASSRGQGDVYEQYF TGCGCCAGCAGCCGGGGACAGGGCGATGTTTACGAGCAGTACTTC
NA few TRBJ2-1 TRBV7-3 CASSSDPQGTIKFF TGTGCCAGCAGCTCCGATCCTCAGGGGACAATAAAGTTCTTC
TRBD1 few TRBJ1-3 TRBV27 CASSLWGQGSGNTIYF TGTGCCAGCAGTTTATGGGGACAGGGGTCTGGAAACACCATATATTTT
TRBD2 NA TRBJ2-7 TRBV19 CASSTGLAGVWYF TGTGCCAGTAGTACCGGACTAGCGGGAGTATGGTACTTC
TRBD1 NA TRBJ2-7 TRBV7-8 CASSSRQGRYEQYF TGTGCCAGCAGCTCCAGACAGGGAAGATACGAGCAGTACTTC
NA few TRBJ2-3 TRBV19 CASSIDLLADTQYF TGTGCCAGTAGTATAGATCTGCTAGCGGATACGCAGTATTTT
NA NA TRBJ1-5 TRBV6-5 CASSSGGGQPQHF TGTGCCAGCAGCTCTGGAGGAGGTCAGCCCCAGCATTTT
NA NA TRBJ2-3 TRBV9 CASSVAGFGGTDTQYF TGTGCCAGCAGCGTAGCGGGGTTCGGGGGCACAGATACGCAGTATTTT
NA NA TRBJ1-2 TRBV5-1 CASSDPGLAGDGYTF TGCGCCAGCAGCGATCCGGGACTCGCGGGGGACGGCTACACCTTC
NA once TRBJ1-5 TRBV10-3 CAISESAGNQPQHF TGTGCCATCAGTGAGTCGGCGGGTAATCAGCCCCAGCATTTT
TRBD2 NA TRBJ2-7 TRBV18 CASSPSGTSGVEGLF TGTGCCAGCTCACCTTCCGGGACTAGCGGAGTCGAAGGGCTCTTC
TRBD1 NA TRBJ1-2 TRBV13 CASSLRQGRGGGYGYTF TGTGCCAGCAGCCTCCGACAGGGGAGGGGGGGTGGCTATGGCTACACCTTC
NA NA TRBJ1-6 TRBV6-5 CASSYGGSSYNSPLHF TGTGCCAGCAGTTACGGAGGGAGCTCCTATAATTCACCCCTCCACTTT